This T cell receptor (beta chain) was observed in a study of tumor-infiltrating lymphocytes in glioblastoma multiforme. The V and J ends lost 3 bases and 3 bases respectively, with 15 bases between them. The CDR3 spans 15 residues. Germline loops: CDR1 SGHAT, CDR2 FQNNGV. General observations from the study: Functional subtype sorting of these T cells was not performed. TCR plus mutation findings rest on a single glioblastoma patient.

Multiple V-beta primers and a C-beta primer amplified TCRB from RNA. TCRdb re-derived calls from the multiplex PCR reads in MiXCR, one entry per CDR3 protein. The sample lists around 8,800 distinct CDR3 sequences, 60% to 80% occurring once. About this clonotype: What it recognizes is unknown.

The source is a male donor with glioblastoma. The V call is TRBV11-2, the J call TRBJ2-7, with D perhaps TRBD2 (5 bases). Sequencing input: brain tumor tissue. The DNA for the CDR3 is TGTGCCAGCAGCTTCGCTAGCTTAGCACTCTACGAGCAGTACTTC. Its translation: CASSFASLALYEQYF.